The present entry profiles one TCR beta chain with its context. This clone was counted only a few times. The antigen this receptor binds is unknown. An end of the junction differs from the germline gene, which may be a read error. The label giving this sample's time point can be read as: after anti-PD-1 therapy. Genomic DNA extracted from tumor biopsies or peripheral blood was used for bulk TCRbeta sequencing, with input ranging from about 600 ng to 6,004 ng. All patients had histologically proven advanced or metastatic basal or squamous cell carcinoma and were poor candidates for surgical resection. Of the 10 or so patients making up the basal cell carcinoma cohort, 8 or 9 underwent bulk tumor TCR sequencing. The data stem from a study of T cells in tumors after PD-1 blockade (dated by TCRdb to about 2019). Context from the whole study: Prior checkpoint blockade, systemic immunosuppressant use, and recent radiotherapy or other anti-cancer therapy within 4 weeks were grounds for patient exclusion. On average, peripheral blood samples yielded 35,000 to 40,000 unique clonotypes and 90,000 to 120,000 TCR templates (range 24,679-257,772). A subset of patients also received ongoing daily vismodegib 150 mg during anti-PD-1 treatment. The study performed paired single-cell RNA and TCR sequencing on site-matched tumors from BCC or SCC patients before and after anti-PD-1 therapy. RECIST version 1.1 was used to assess clinical response. To compare clonotypes in blood versus tumor, bulk TCR sequencing was run on around ten peripheral blood samples drawn from about five patients. Patients were treated with either pembrolizumab 200 mg every 3 weeks or cemiplimab 350 mg every 2 weeks. What the work shows at the level of the full study, not this receptor alone: Roughly 41% of tumor TCR clonotypes were detected in blood, and some novel exhausted tumor clones were observed in pre-treatment blood, which was taken as suggesting peripheral recruitment. Where the novel T cell clones came from was not identified, and possible sources could include lymphoid organs or rare unexpanded clones inside the tumor or in the tumor periphery.

Deep TCRbeta sequencing was performed with the immunoSEQ platform. The original methods were these. Only productive rearrangements were exported from the immunoSEQ Analyzer for downstream analysis. T cell phenotypes were assigned to bulk TCRbeta clonotypes by matching to single-cell RNA+TCR-seq clones sharing the same TCRbeta sequence. Tumor enrichment of a clone was calculated by dividing the clone's tumor frequency by the clone's PBMC frequency, both taken from bulk TCR sequencing. TCRs were sorted with GLIPH into specificity groups, meaning clusters of distinct TCRs that share CDR3 motifs and likely recognize common antigens. In its TCRdb copy, this immuneACCESS table keeps in-frame sequences only and misses some clones. Where compared with another copy, unresolved V genes explain less than half of these, and the others have no known cause. Clone size and V and J calls were adopted from that table, with D and trimming inferred from the DNA. Recorded for this sample are roughly 15,000 clones; 82% of them occurred a single time. Approximately 25% of the sample comes from the top ten.

Via the germline V gene (reference sequence), CDR1 is SGHKS and CDR2 YYEKEE. Taken from cysteine to phenylalanine, the CDR3 has 15 residues. The CDR3 DNA has 45 bases and is translated from base 1. The sequencing used PBMCs, collected after anti-PD-1 treatment. This TCR derives from a human donor with basal cell carcinoma. The chain employs TRBV5-5 and TRBJ1-1; confidence is insufficient to name the D gene. The base sequence is TGTGCCAGCAGGTTGGAATCAGCTCGGGGCACTGAAGCTTTCTTT. Translation gives CASRLESARGTEAFF.